This T cell receptor (beta chain) was recovered during a study of T-cell reconstitution after alpha-beta-depleted transplantation in children. Whole-study results and caveats: Several hundred expanded graft clones reportedly supplied alpha-beta T cells about two months after transplant. For some patients, TCRbeta diversity was high at day 60 because of recipient T cells and thymic progenitors that survived. Newly generated T cells supplied most T-cell counts and diversity one year post-transplant.

Unique molecular identifiers were incorporated during preparation of the TCRbeta library. TCRdb re-derived calls from the PCR reads in MiXCR, one entry per CDR3 protein. Here the sample spans 150,000 to 250,000 distinct CDR3 sequences, 5% to 6.5% being singletons. The table lists this clonotype with many counts. No antigen is known for it. Trimming stripped 2 bases from V and 0 bases from J, with 8 bases between. This CDR3 is built from 15 residues. This sample comprised PBMCs, obtained before TCRalphabeta/CD19-depleted stem cell transplant. V is TRBV12-3 or TRBV12-4 and J is TRBJ1-3, with D unclear. This receptor was taken from a girl younger than two with combined immunodeficiency, due to receive a stem cell transplant. CDR3 nucleotide sequence: TGTGCCAGCAGTTTAATCACTGGCTCTGGAAACACCATATATTTT. Protein sequence: CASSLITGSGNTIYF.